This T cell receptor (beta chain) comes out of a study of cytomegalovirus exposure and HLA in healthy donors. The PCR had 60 Vbeta and 13 Jbeta primers. Assay: immunoSEQ multiplex PCR; the TCRdb copy retains only in-frame clones and omits some. The table records 100,000 or so clones, 60% to 85% of them present only once. CDR3 length: 13 amino acids. V lost 3 bases, J lost 10 bases, and 8 bases stayed unmatched. Germline CDR1 SGHTA, CDR2 FQGNSA. The sequenced sample was PBMCs. The clonotype originates from a woman between 35 and 50 years old in good health and CMV-seropositive. The V and J genes are TRBV7-2 and TRBJ1-2, with 7 nucleotides matching TRBD1. CDR3 loop: CASSFGRQGHYTF. Here the CDR3 DNA reads TGTGCCAGCAGCTTCGGGCGACAGGGTCACTACACCTTC.